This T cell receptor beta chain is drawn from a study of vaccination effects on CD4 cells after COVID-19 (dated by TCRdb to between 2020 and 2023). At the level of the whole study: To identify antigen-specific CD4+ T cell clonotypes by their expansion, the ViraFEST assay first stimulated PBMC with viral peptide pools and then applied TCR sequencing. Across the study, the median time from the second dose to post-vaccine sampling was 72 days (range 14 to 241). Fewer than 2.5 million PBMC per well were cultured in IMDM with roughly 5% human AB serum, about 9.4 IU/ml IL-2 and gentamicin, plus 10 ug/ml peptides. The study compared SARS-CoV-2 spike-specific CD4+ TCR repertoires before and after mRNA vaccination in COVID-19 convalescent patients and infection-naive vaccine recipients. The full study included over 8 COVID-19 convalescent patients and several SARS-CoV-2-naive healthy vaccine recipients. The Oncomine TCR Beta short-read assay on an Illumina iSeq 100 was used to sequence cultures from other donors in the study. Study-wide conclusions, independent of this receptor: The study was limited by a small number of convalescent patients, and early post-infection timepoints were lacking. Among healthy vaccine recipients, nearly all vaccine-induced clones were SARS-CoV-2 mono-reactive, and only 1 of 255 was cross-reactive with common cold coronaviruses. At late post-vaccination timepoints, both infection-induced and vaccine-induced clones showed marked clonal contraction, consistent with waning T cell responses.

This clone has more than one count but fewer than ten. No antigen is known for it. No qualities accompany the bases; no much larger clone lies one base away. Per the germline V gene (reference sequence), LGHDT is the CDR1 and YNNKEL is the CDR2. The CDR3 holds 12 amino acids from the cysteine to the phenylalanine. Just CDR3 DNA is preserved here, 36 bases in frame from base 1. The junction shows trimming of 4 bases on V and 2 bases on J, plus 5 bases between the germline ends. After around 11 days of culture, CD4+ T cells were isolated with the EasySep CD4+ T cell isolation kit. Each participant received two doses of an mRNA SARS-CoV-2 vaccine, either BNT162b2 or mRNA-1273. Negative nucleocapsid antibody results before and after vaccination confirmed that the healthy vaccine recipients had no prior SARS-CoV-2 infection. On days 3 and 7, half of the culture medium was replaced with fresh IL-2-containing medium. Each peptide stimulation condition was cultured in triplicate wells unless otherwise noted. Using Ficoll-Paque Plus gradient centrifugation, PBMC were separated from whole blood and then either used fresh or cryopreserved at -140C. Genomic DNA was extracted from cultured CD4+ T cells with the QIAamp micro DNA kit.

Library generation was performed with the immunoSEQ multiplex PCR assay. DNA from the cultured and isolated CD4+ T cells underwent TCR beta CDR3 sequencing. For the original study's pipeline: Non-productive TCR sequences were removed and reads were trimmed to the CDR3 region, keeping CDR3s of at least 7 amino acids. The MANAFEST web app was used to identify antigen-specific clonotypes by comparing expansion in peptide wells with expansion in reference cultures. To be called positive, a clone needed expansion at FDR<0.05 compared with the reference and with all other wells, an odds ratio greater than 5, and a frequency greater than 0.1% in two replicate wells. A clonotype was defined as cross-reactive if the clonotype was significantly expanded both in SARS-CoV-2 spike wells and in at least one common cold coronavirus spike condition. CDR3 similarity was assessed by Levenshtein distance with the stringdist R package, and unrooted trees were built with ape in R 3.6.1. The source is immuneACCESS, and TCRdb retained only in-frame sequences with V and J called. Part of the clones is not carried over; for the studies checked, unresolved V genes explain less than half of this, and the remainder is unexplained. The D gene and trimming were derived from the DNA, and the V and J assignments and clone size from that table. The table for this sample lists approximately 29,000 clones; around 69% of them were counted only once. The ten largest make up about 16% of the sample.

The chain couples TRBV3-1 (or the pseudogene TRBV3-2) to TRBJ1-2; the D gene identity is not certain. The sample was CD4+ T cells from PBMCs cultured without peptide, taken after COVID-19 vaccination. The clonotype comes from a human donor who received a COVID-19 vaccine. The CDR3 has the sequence CASSRQNYGYTF. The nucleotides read TGTGCCAGCAGCCGGCAGAACTATGGCTACACCTTC.